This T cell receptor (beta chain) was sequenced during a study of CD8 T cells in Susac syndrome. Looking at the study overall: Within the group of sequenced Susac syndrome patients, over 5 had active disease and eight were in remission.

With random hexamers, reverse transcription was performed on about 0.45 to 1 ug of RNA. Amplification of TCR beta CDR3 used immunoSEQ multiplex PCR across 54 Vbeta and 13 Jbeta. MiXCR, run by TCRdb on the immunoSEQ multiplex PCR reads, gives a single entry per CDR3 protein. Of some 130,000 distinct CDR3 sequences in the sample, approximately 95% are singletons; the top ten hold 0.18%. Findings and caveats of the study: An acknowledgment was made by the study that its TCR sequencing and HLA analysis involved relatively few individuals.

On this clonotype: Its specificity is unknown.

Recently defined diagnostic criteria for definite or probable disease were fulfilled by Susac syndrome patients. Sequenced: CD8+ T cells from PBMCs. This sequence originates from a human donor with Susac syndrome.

CDR3 DNA: TGTGCCAGCTCACCTAGTGGGGATGGCACTGAAGCTTTCTTT. Translated: CASSPSGDGTEAFF. The chain employs TRBV18 and TRBJ1-1; D remains unclear. Deletions cut 3 bases from V and 4 bases from J, with 12 bases between. The CDR3 runs to 14 residues. The germline gives CDR1 KGHSH, CDR2 LQKENI.